A selection of T cell receptor beta chains follows, all from one sample in a study of CD8+ T cells in alopecia areata. Repertoires were generated with immunoSEQ multiplex PCR, while TCRdb's copy carries only in-frame clones and drops some. The table records around 180,000 clones, roughly 60% of them present only once. Sequences were derived from CD4+ T cells sorted from blood, sampled around week 50, from a patient treated with tofacitinib. The receptors originated from a human donor with alopecia areata. CDR3s include the opening cysteine and the closing phenylalanine or tryptophan. A D gene is named only where the DNA matches it firmly. Clone size, where shown, is once, few, many, or a class for clones that have expanded.

v_call,cdr3_length,clone_size,j_call,d_call,cdr3_aa,cdr3_nt
TRBV5-6,17,-,TRBJ1-5,-,CASSSPRDSNSNQPQHF,TGTGCCAGCAGCTCGCCCCGGGACTCCAATAGCAATCAGCCCCAGCATTTT
TRBV30,12,-,TRBJ2-7,-,CAWHTGTYEQYF,TGTGCCTGGCATACTGGTACCTACGAGCAGTACTTC
TRBV29-1,12,few,TRBJ2-3,-,CSVEANSDTQYF,TGCAGCGTTGAGGCTAATTCAGATACGCAGTATTTT
TRBV18,12,-,TRBJ1-1,-,CASSPTNTEAFF,TGTGCCAGCTCGCCTACAAACACTGAAGCTTTCTTT
TRBV5-1,14,-,TRBJ1-1,-,CASSAQGYNTEAFF,TGCGCCAGCAGCGCCCAGGGATATAACACTGAAGCTTTCTTT
TRBV2,14,-,TRBJ1-5,TRBD1,CASSHDRVGQPQHF,TGTGCCAGCAGCCACGACAGGGTCGGTCAGCCCCAGCATTTT
TRBV29-1,8,-,TRBJ2-3,TRBD1,CSVGDRLF,TGCAGCGTAGGGGACAGACTTTTT
TRBV9,13,-,TRBJ1-2,-,CASSVGPVYGYTF,TGTGCCAGCAGCGTAGGGCCAGTCTATGGCTACACCTTC
TRBV5-1,15,-,TRBJ2-7,TRBD1,CASSLTGKSSYEQYF,TGCGCCAGCAGTTTGACAGGGAAAAGCTCCTACGAGCAGTACTTC
TRBV6-1,13,-,TRBJ1-1,-,CATQGQMNTEAFF,TGTGCCACTCAGGGGCAGATGAACACTGAAGCTTTCTTT
TRBV10-2,13,-,TRBJ1-1,-,CASSEGGNTEAFF,TGCGCCAGCAGTGAGGGAGGTAACACTGAAGCTTTCTTT
TRBV9,15,-,TRBJ2-7,TRBD1,CASSVETGGPYEQYF,TGTGCCAGCAGCGTAGAGACAGGGGGCCCCTACGAGCAGTACTTC
TRBV25-1,13,-,TRBJ1-2,-,CASSDAKGVGYTF,TGTGCCAGCAGTGATGCCAAGGGCGTGGGCTACACCTTC
TRBV30,12,-,TRBJ1-5,-,CAWSIMNQPQHF,TGTGCCTGGAGTATAATGAATCAGCCCCAGCATTTT
TRBV27,13,-,TRBJ1-2,TRBD1,CASSATGLGGYTF,TGTGCCAGCAGTGCGACAGGGTTGGGAGGCTACACCTTC
TRBV5-1,17,-,TRBJ2-1,TRBD2,CASSITSGGSSYNEQFF,TGCGCCAGCAGCATAACTAGCGGGGGGAGCTCCTACAATGAGCAGTTCTTC
TRBV30,14,-,TRBJ2-7,-,CAWSVGGEGYEQYF,TGTGCCTGGAGTGTAGGGGGTGAGGGCTACGAGCAGTACTTC
TRBV4-3,13,-,TRBJ2-7,-,CASSQETGYEQYF,TGCGCCAGCAGCCAAGAAACGGGGTACGAGCAGTACTTC
TRBV5-1,15,-,TRBJ2-7,-,CASSLSRDRRGEQYF,TGCGCCAGCAGCTTGAGTCGAGACAGGAGGGGCGAGCAGTACTTC
TRBV7-2,18,-,TRBJ1-6,-,CASSLAQGPYSYNSPLHF,TGTGCCAGCAGCTTAGCACAGGGCCCCTACTCCTATAATTCACCCCTCCACTTT